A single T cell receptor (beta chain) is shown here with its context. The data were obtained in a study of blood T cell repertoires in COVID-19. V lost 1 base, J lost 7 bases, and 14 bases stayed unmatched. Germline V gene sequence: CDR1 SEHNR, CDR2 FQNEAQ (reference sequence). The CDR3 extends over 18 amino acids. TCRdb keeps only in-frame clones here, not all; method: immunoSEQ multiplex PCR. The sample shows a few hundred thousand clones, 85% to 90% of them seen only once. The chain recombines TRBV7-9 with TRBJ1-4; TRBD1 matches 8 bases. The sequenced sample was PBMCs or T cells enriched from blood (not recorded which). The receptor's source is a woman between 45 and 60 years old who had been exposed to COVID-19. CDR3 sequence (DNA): TGTGCCAGCAGCTTAGATATTCAGAACAGGGGGAGTGTTGAAAAACTGTTTTTT. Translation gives CASSLDIQNRGSVEKLFF.